The sequence of this T cell receptor beta chain was determined in a study of CD8+ T cells in alopecia areata. Across the study: Tofacitinib was taken orally by treated patients, and the dose was 5 to 10 mg twice daily.

Germline CDR1 SQVTM, CDR2 ANQGSEA. This CDR3 contains 14 residues. With 4 bases removed from V and 4 bases from J, the gap between germline ends came to 16 bases. Regarding the study as a whole: Tofacitinib significantly brought down scalp clonality and expanded CD8+ clones among top 100. It was observed that many expanded lesional clones persisted in scalp and blood during tofacitinib. Baseline CD8+ expansion's link to response remains uncertain, as there was one nonresponder.

Noted treatment: oral pan-JAK inhibitor, 5-10 mg twice daily. About this clone itself: Its antigen is undetermined.

RNA extraction was followed by reverse transcription into cDNA, which acted as the sequencing template. Profiled with immunoSEQ multiplex PCR; TCRdb holds only in-frame clones, not every one. The top ten clones hold roughly 4.2% of a sample with around 200,000 clones, 64% of them seen once. The source of this sequence is a human donor with alopecia areata. V usage is TRBV29-1 and J usage is TRBJ2-5; TRBD1 might be the D (6 bases). The source was CD4+ T cells sorted from blood, collected at week 4, from a patient treated with tofacitinib. DNA for the CDR3: TGCAGCGTTGTTGGGCAGGGGATAGGAGAGACCCAGTACTTC. Protein sequence: CSVVGQGIGETQYF.